The sequence of this TCR beta chain was determined in a study of T cell responses to AZD1222 COVID-19 vaccine. The J segment lost 6 bases and the V segment lost 5 bases, leaving 7 bases of the junction unmatched. The CDR3 is 16 residues long. CDR1 and CDR2 from the germline V gene are SGHVS and FNYEAQ. Only in-frame clones appear in the TCRdb table, and some are missing; sequencing was by immunoSEQ multiplex PCR. The sample records 150,000 to 200,000 clones, about 92% being singletons. The sequencing here drew on peripheral blood, taken on day 0 of AZD1222 vaccination. The source of this sequence is an adult in good health. The chain uses TRBV7-6 and TRBJ2-1; TRBD2 matches 13 bases. The CDR3 region has the DNA TGTGCCAGCAGCCCTCGGACTAGCGGGGGCCTCAATGAGCAGTTCTTC. This encodes CASSPRTSGGLNEQFF.